The clone carrying this T cell receptor beta chain was counted a few times. Antigen unknown. These data come from a study of cytomegalovirus exposure and HLA in healthy donors. Study-level results: Analyses of presence/absence relied on an assumption of roughly uniform sequencing depth across donors.

Vbeta (60) and Jbeta (13) primers were used in the PCR. Clones were sequenced by immunoSEQ multiplex PCR, and TCRdb holds only the in-frame ones, with some missing. Of about 180,000 clones listed, around 80% were seen once; the top ten hold roughly 3.6%. Unmatched junction bases numbered 6, after V lost 6 bases and J lost 4 bases. The CDR3 totals 14 residues. Per germline, CDR1 SGHRS and CDR2 YFSETQ. Sequencing used PBMCs. The source is a woman aged 60-75 years in good health and CMV-seropositive. The chain combines TRBV5-1 with TRBJ2-1; TRBD2 aligns across 8 bases. The CDR3 nucleotides are TGCGCCAGCACCCCCGGGGGGGCGTACAATGAGCAGTTCTTC. It yields the protein CASTPGGAYNEQFF.